The source of this TCR beta chain is a study of cytomegalovirus exposure and HLA in healthy donors. Study-wide results and caveats: Serostatus for CMV was the only available immune exposure information. TCR beta V- and J-gene trimming was later associated with a missense DCLRE1C variant. Researchers left out some V segments, among them TRBV6-2 and TRBV6-3, as indistinguishable. Most sequenced TCRs were rare (though some public TCRs occurred in many donors).

Of note for this clone: Antigen unknown.

The PCR was carried out with 60 Vbeta primers and 13 Jbeta primers. Generated by immunoSEQ multiplex PCR, the TCRdb table keeps only in-frame clones and is missing some. The table lists some 200,000 clones, around three quarters of them singletons. With 4 bases clipped from V and 6 bases from J, the junction kept 6 bases outside the gene matches. The CDR3 length is 13 residues. Germline V gene lookup returns CDR1 SGHRS and CDR2 YFSETQ. This rearrangement joins TRBV5-1 to TRBJ1-1, with 7 bases aligning to TRBD1. The clonotype was recovered from a woman in her twenties or thirties in good health and CMV-seropositive. What was sequenced was PBMCs. CDR3 sequence: CASSPGTDAEAFF. CDR3 nucleotide sequence: TGCGCCAGCAGCCCAGGGACAGACGCTGAAGCTTTCTTT.